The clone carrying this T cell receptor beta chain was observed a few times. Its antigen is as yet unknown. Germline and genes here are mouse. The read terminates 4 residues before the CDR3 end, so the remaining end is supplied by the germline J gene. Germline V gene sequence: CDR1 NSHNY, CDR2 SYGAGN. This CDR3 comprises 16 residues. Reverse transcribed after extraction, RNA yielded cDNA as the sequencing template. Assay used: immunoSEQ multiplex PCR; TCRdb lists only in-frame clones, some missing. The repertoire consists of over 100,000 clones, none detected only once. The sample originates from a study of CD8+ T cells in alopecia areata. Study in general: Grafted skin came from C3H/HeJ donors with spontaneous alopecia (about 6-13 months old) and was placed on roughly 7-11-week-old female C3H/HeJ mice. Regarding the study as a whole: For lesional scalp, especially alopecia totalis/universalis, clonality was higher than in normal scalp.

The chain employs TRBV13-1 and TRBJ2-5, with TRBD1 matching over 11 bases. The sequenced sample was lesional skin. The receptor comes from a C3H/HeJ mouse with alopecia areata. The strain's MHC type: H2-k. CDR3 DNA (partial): TGTGCCAGCAGTGATGCAATGGACAGGGGGCCAGAC. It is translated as CASSDAMDRGPD. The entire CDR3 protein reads CASSDAMDRGPDTQYF.